Described below is a single T cell receptor (beta chain) sequence and its context. The data were taken from a study of blood T cell repertoires in COVID-19. Study-wide background: COVID-19 samples collected from the United States, Italy and Spain covered acute and convalescent phases. PBMCs, B-cell-depleted T cells, or T cells were the source of the cDNA or gDNA that made up the material.

The CDR3 contains 16 residues. V was clipped by 3 bases and J by 7 bases; unmatched bases: 8. In germline, CDR1 is MDHEN, CDR2 SYDVKM. Original processing notes: Estimation of nucleated cell counts relied on the amplification of reference gene primers. Assay used: immunoSEQ multiplex PCR; TCRdb lists only in-frame clones, some missing. For V, J and clone size, that table is used; D and trimming come from the DNA. The data contain some 130,000 clones, about 80% of them singletons. The gene calls are TRBV28 and TRBJ2-1; 11 bases are shared with TRBD2. The clonotype was recovered from a man in his fifties or sixties with acute or convalescent COVID-19. The sample taken for sequencing was peripheral blood. CDR3 coding DNA: TGTGCCAGCAGTTTGGAACTAGCGGGAGCCCGGAATGAGCAGTTCTTC. Translation gives CASSLELAGARNEQFF.